This TCR beta chain was documented in a study of shared clonotypes between healthy human individuals. Method: immunoSEQ multiplex PCR; TCRdb's copy keeps in-frame clones and lacks some. The sample yields roughly 500,000 clones, approximately 84% seen once. The CDR3 contains 12 residues. Germline CDR1 SQVTM, CDR2 ANQGSEA. V was cut by 4 bases and J by 4 bases, with 9 bases left in between. Donation came from healthy HIV-negative adults that had no recent acute infections or vaccinations. Genomic DNA for unsorted samples, which was extracted with the QIAamp DNA Blood Mini kit, came from around 86 million PBMCs.

The chain carries TRBV29-1 and TRBJ2-3, with D perhaps matching TRBD2 (6 bases). Specimen: PBMCs. The clonotype was recovered from a woman aged 40 to 50 in good health. Some clones in this sample may be carry-over from other donors' samples. The CDR3: CSVGGGADTQYF. DNA of the CDR3: TGCAGCGTTGGCGGAGGGGCAGATACGCAGTATTTT.